The next 24 T cell receptor beta chains were all read from a single sample in a study of T cell repertoires in cytomegalovirus infection (dated by TCRdb to between 2019 and 2020). These receptors have no known antigen. For sequencing, an Illumina HiSeq 1500 was employed. TCRdb cleaned the public reads at Q25 with fastp, built clones with MiXCR and kept in-frame beta chains. Rows are unified per CDR3 protein, each entry keeping the most common DNA and genes. The sample yields some 500,000 distinct CDR3 sequences; roughly a third were counted once. The ten largest clones capture about a sixth of the sample. Sample treatment or condition, as interpreted from the label and publication: in vitro stimulation with specific CMV peptide epitopes to enrich CMV-specific T cells. Sample: cultured PBMCs, taken from culture after CMV antigen stimulation. These receptors were obtained from a human donor in good health (CMV status not recorded). Some clones in this sample may be carry-over from other donors' samples.

The DNA of the CDR3 is TGTGCCAGTAGTATTTACGACAGGGAGAGAGGCTACACCTTC. This translates into CASSIYDRERGYTF. The chain employs TRBV19 and TRBJ1-2, with 7 bases matching TRBD1. CDR1 and CDR2 from the germline V gene are LNHDA and SQIVND (reference sequence). Losses at the gene ends were 3 bases for V and 8 bases for J; bases not matched to a gene: 9. The CDR3 contains 14 residues.

The gene calls are TRBV4-3 and TRBJ1-6, with TRBD1 matching over 8 bases. The CDR3 spans 16 residues. V lost 2 bases to trimming and J lost 7 bases; unmatched junction nucleotides: 7. Germline V gives CDR1 LGHNA, CDR2 YSLEER. CDR3 DNA: TGCGCCAGCAGCCAATGGGACAGGCTCTCGAATTCACCCCTCCACTTT. As protein: CASSQWDRLSNSPLHF.

This clonotype has a handful of counts. The rearrangement joins TRBV5-6 to TRBJ2-7, with D perhaps being TRBD1 or TRBD2 (5 bases each). In germline, CDR1 is SGHDT, CDR2 YYEEEE. This CDR3 has 18 amino acids. V was trimmed by 0 bases and J by 1 base, leaving 20 bases between them. CDR3 sequence reads: CASSLAHSDRDVSYEQYF. The CDR3 bases are TGTGCCAGCAGCTTGGCTCACAGTGACCGGGACGTATCCTACGAGCAGTACTTC.

This clonotype was picked up a small number of times. The chain has TRBV7-2 and TRBJ2-7; TRBD1 might be the D (6 bases). V was pared by 5 bases and J by 3 bases, with 14 bases between. The CDR3 is 14 amino acids. Germline-derived CDR1 and CDR2 are SGHTA and FQGNSA. CDR3 sequence (DNA): TGTGCCAGCAGCATGGGACACCTAAACTACGAGCAGTACTTC. This encodes CASSMGHLNYEQYF.

The chain couples TRBV5-1 to TRBJ2-3; maybe TRBD2 (5 bases). Trimming pared 0 bases from V and 2 bases from J, leaving 10 bases between. CDR1 SGHRS and CDR2 YFSETQ come from the germline V gene. This CDR3 region has 15 residues. CDR3 region: CASSLAPADTDTQYF. CDR3 nucleotide sequence: TGCGCCAGCAGCTTGGCCCCAGCGGACACAGATACGCAGTATTTT.

This clonotype has only a few counts. CDR3 sequence reads: CASSYGAGAAQYV. The DNA for the CDR3 is TGTGCCAGCAGTTACGGGGCGGGAGCTGCGCAGTACGTC. V and J are TRBV6-2 or TRBV6-3 and TRBJ2-7; TRBD2 matches 7 bases. The CDR3 totals 13 residues. The ends lost 2 bases at V and 9 bases at J; junction bases unmatched: 7. CDR1 MNHEY and CDR2 SVGEGT come from the germline V gene.

This sequence joins TRBV28 and TRBJ2-7, with D unresolved. The CDR3 contains 13 residues. V was pared by 5 bases and J by 0 bases, with 8 bases between. The germline CDR1 and CDR2 sequences are MDHEN and SYDVKM. The CDR3 spells CASSLPGSYEQYF. CDR3 nucleotide sequence: TGTGCCAGCAGTCTTCCCGGCTCCTACGAGCAGTACTTC.

The CDR3: CASSLEAGDNSPLHF. In DNA, the CDR3 is TGTGCCAGCAGCTTAGAGGCAGGGGATAATTCACCCCTCCACTTT. The genes are TRBV7-2 and TRBJ1-6; the D gene is possibly TRBD1 (6 bases). The CDR3 has 15 amino acids. Germline CDR1 is SGHTA and CDR2 is FQGNSA. Trimming took 1 base from V and 5 from J, leaving 9 bases between them.

The V gene is TRBV7-2, the J gene TRBJ2-7, with 7 positions matching TRBD2. Germline V gene data show CDR1 as SGHTA and CDR2 as FQGNSA. V lost 4 bases, J lost 4 bases, and 13 bases stayed unmatched. The CDR3 is made up of 16 amino acids. CDR3 in DNA: TGTGCCAGCAGCTCCCCGGCGTGGGCGGGAGAATACGAGCAGTACTTC. Translating it yields CASSSPAWAGEYEQYF.

The chain combines TRBV6-1 with TRBJ2-1; D remains ambiguous. Trimming removed 5 bases from V and 15 bases from J, with 14 bases in between. The CDR3 length is 11 residues. Germline values: CDR1 MNHNS, CDR2 SASEGT. The CDR3 sequence is CASSNQMSAFF. DNA of the CDR3: TGTGCCAGCAGTAATCAAATGTCGGCGTTCTTC.

The chain recombines TRBV20-1 with TRBJ2-1; 9 bases fit TRBD2. The CDR3 extends over 16 amino acids. V lost 3 bases to trimming and J lost 3 bases; unmatched junction nucleotides: 9. Germline assignment: CDR1 DFQATT and CDR2 SNEGSKA (reference sequence). Here the CDR3 reads CSARRLAGTHYNEQFF. The CDR3 DNA reads TGCAGTGCTAGGCGGCTAGCGGGAACCCACTACAATGAGCAGTTCTTC.

This clonotype was counted a few times. J is TRBJ2-5 and V is TRBV28; the D is unclear. Germline assignment: CDR1 MDHEN and CDR2 SYDVKM. V shed 5 bases and J shed 4 bases, with 17 bases lying between them. The length of the CDR3 is 15 residues. This chain's CDR3 is CASSRAGPRGETQYF. CDR3 in DNA: TGTGCCAGCAGTCGTGCAGGCCCCCGTGGAGAGACCCAGTACTTC. The whole variable domain, remainder taken from reference TRBV28 and TRBJ2-5, is DVKVTQSSRYLVKRTGEKVFLECVQDMDHENMFWYRQDPGLGLRLIYFSYDVKMKEKGDIPEGYSVSREKKERFSLILESASTNQTSMYLCASSRAGPRGETQYFGPGTRLLVL.

This clonotype was recorded a few times. The chain employs TRBV6-2 or TRBV6-3 and TRBJ2-1; D is perhaps TRBD2 (6 bases). The germline V and J ends were trimmed by 0 bases and 7 bases, with 13 bases remaining between them. The CDR3 is 15 residues long. Germline V gives CDR1 MNHEY, CDR2 SVGEGT. In nucleotides, the CDR3 is TGTGCCAGCAGTTACTCCGTAGTAGCGGTGAATGAGCAGTTCTTC. It is translated as CASSYSVVAVNEQFF.

The V and J genes are TRBV18 and TRBJ2-7; 10 positions agree with TRBD2. The CDR3 sequence is 15 residues long. CDR1 and CDR2 (germline): KGHSH, LQKENI. Germline trimming cut 3 bases from V and 6 bases from J; bases unmatched to any gene: 8. CDR3 DNA: TGTGCCAGCTCACCCGATCTAGCGGGAGCCTCCGAGCAGTACTTC. Its translation is CASSPDLAGASEQYF.

The chain couples TRBV12-3 or TRBV12-4 to TRBJ1-6; D gene uncertain. The CDR3 covers 14 residues. V was pared by 1 base and J by 2 bases, with 3 bases between. The CDR3 DNA sequence: TGTGCCAGCAGTTTAGGGGCCTATAATTCACCCCTCCACTTT. This codes for CASSLGAYNSPLHF.

This clonotype was counted ten times or more. The chain combines TRBV7-3 with TRBJ2-1; D might be TRBD2 (6 bases). V lost 5 bases, J lost 7 bases, and 18 bases lay in between. The CDR3 has 15 amino acids. Germline CDR1 is SGHTA and CDR2 is FQGTGA. The CDR3 sequence is CASSPERRGWNEQFF. For the CDR3, the DNA is TGTGCCAGCAGCCCCGAACGGAGGGGATGGAATGAGCAGTTCTTC.

The gene calls are TRBV28 and TRBJ2-7, with 11 nucleotides matching TRBD2. With 7 bases clipped from V and 3 bases from J, the junction kept 2 bases outside the gene matches. The CDR3 loop spans 13 amino acids. Looked up from germline, CDR1 is MDHEN and CDR2 is SYDVKM. CDR3 amino acids: CASTTSGIYEQYF. The DNA of the CDR3 is TGTGCCAGCACGACTAGCGGGATCTACGAGCAGTACTTC.

The chain recombines TRBV6-6 with TRBJ2-1, with 7 nucleotides matching TRBD1. The CDR3 spans 15 residues. V dropped 4 bases and J dropped 5; count of bases not matched to a gene: 8. CDR1 is MNHNY, CDR2 SVGAGI, per germline (reference sequence). The CDR3 bases are TGTGCCAGCAGTTCCGAGGAGACAGGGAACAATGAGCAGTTCTTC. Its protein product is CASSSEETGNNEQFF.

V is TRBV6-5 and J is TRBJ2-1, with no clear D. Germline V CDR1 and CDR2: MNHEY, SVGAGI. The V end was cut by 10 bases, the J end by 10 bases, with 17 bases between. This CDR3 comprises 12 residues. CDR3 region: CATSALGIEQFF. In nucleotides, the CDR3 is TGTGCCACCTCCGCTCTGGGGATCGAGCAGTTCTTC.

The chain employs TRBV12-3 or TRBV12-4 and TRBJ1-5, with no clear D. The CDR3 spans 15 residues. The V gene lost 5 bases and the J gene lost 6 bases, with 17 bases spanning the gap. CDR3 sequence: CASSPSPGKIQPQHF. CDR3 coding DNA: TGTGCCAGCAGTCCCTCCCCGGGGAAGATTCAGCCCCAGCATTTT.

The chain recombines TRBV7-2 with TRBJ2-1; weak D call: TRBD2 (6 bases). CDR1 and CDR2 from the germline V gene are SGHTA and FQGNSA. V shed 4 bases and J shed 4 bases, with 14 bases lying between them. CDR3 size: 15 residues. CDR3 in DNA: TGTGCCAGCAGCTCCGGAGGGGACCAATACAATGAGCAGTTCTTC. This encodes CASSSGGDQYNEQFF. Variable domain in full (rest from reference TRBV7-2 and TRBJ2-1): GAGVSQSPSNKVTEKGKDVELRCDPISGHTALYWYRQSLGQGLEFLIYFQGNSAPDKSGLPSDRFSAERTGGSVSTLTIQRTQQEDSAVYLCASSSGGDQYNEQFFGPGTRLTVL.

V is TRBV6-2 or TRBV6-3 and J is TRBJ2-3, with 11 bases identical to TRBD2. This CDR3 has 17 amino acids. Unmatched junction bases numbered 9, after V lost 2 bases and J lost 5 bases. Germline V gene lookup returns CDR1 MNHEY and CDR2 SVGEGT. The CDR3: CASSYGGTSGGGDTQYF. The CDR3 nucleotides are TGTGCCAGCAGTTACGGCGGGACTAGCGGTGGTGGAGATACGCAGTATTTT.

This clonotype was seen only a few times. The chain links TRBV7-2 to TRBJ2-5; TRBD1 aligns across 8 bases. The CDR3 covers 16 residues. CDR1 and CDR2 from the germline V gene are SGHTA and FQGNSA. V shed 5 bases and J 5 bases; nucleotides not matched to a gene: 13. CDR3 protein: CASSKMDRAVGETQYF. Written as DNA, the CDR3 is TGTGCCAGCAGCAAAATGGACAGGGCAGTTGGGGAGACCCAGTACTTC. The full variable domain, completed using reference TRBV7-2 and TRBJ2-5, is GAGVSQSPSNKVTEKGKDVELRCDPISGHTALYWYRQSLGQGLEFLIYFQGNSAPDKSGLPSDRFSAERTGGSVSTLTIQRTQQEDSAVYLCASSKMDRAVGETQYFGPGTRLLVL.

This clonotype was counted only a few times. This sequence joins TRBV2 and TRBJ2-7, with D maybe TRBD2 (5 bases). Germline V CDR1 and CDR2: SNHLY, FYNNEI. CDR3 size: 14 residues. Trimming cost V 3 bases and J 1 base, with 10 bases left between them. CDR3 DNA: TGTGCCAGCAGTGATTTTAGCGAGTCCTACGAGCAGTACTTC. Translating gives CASSDFSESYEQYF.